This TCR beta chain comes out of a study of T-cell memory formation after mild COVID-19. Study-level points and caveats: Clones shrinking from day 15 to 85 showed even CD4/CD8 mixes; later expanders tilted CD4+.

Germline V gives CDR1 SGHTA, CDR2 FQGNSA. The germline V and J ends were trimmed by 10 bases and 5 bases, with 17 bases remaining between them. The CDR3 extends over 13 amino acids. TCRdb used MiXCR to reprocess the 5' RACE reads, holding one entry per CDR3 protein. In the table there are more than 150,000 distinct CDR3 sequences, 11% of which are singletons. On this clonotype itself: Its antigen is still unknown.

V usage is TRBV7-2 and J usage is TRBJ1-2; tentative D call: TRBD1 (5 bases). This receptor was identified in a man between 18 and 35 years old who had mild COVID-19 (a few samples of this study predate the infection). Cell type and time point are not known. The specimen was PBMCs or a T cell subset sorted from them (not recorded which). CDR3 bases: TGTGCCACAGGGACGGGCAGCCCTTATGGCTACACCTTC. Amino acid sequence: CATGTGSPYGYTF.